Listed below are T cell receptor beta chains from one sample, sequenced in a study of identifying expanded T cells in peripheral blood. The method was immunoSEQ multiplex PCR; TCRdb's version includes in-frame clones alone and lacks a portion of them. The table includes around 75,000 clones, roughly nine tenths detected once. The sequencing sample was made of blood. Receptors were obtained from a person aged 18 to 75 in good health. Both conserved end residues are part of each CDR3. A D gene is named only where the DNA matches it firmly. Clone size is not always given. Where it is, it says once, few, many or a class for expanded clones.

D gene: NA
J gene: TRBJ2-2
clone size: NA
V gene: TRBV4-1
CDR3 protein: CASSQDRVGELFF
CDR3 DNA: TGCGCCAGCAGCCAAGATCGGGTCGGGGAGCTGTTTTTT

D gene: NA
J gene: TRBJ2-3
clone size: NA
V gene: TRBV5-1
CDR3 protein: CASSLDFAGSTDTQYF
CDR3 DNA: TGCGCCAGCAGCTTGGATTTCGCGGGGAGCACAGATACGCAGTATTTT

D gene: NA
J gene: TRBJ2-2
clone size: NA
V gene: TRBV21-1
CDR3 protein: CASLGPGNTGELFF
CDR3 DNA: TGTGCCAGCCTCGGCCCAGGGAACACCGGGGAGCTGTTTTTT

D gene: NA
J gene: TRBJ1-2
clone size: once
V gene: TRBV6-1
CDR3 protein: CASSERWTRNGYTF
CDR3 DNA: TGTGCCAGCAGTGAACGATGGACAAGAAATGGCTACACCTTC

D gene: NA
J gene: TRBJ1-2
clone size: few
V gene: TRBV11-2
CDR3 protein: CASSLDLSRQNYGYTF
CDR3 DNA: TGTGCCAGCAGCTTAGATCTTAGTAGACAGAACTATGGCTACACCTTC

D gene: TRBD2
J gene: TRBJ2-6
clone size: NA
V gene: TRBV27
CDR3 protein: CASQLAGAPGANVLTF
CDR3 DNA: TGTGCCAGCCAACTAGCGGGAGCACCTGGGGCCAACGTCCTGACTTTC

D gene: NA
J gene: TRBJ2-1
clone size: NA
V gene: TRBV7-2
CDR3 protein: CASRLMTYNEQFF
CDR3 DNA: TGTGCCAGTCGGCTGATGACCTACAATGAGCAGTTCTTC

D gene: NA
J gene: TRBJ1-4
clone size: NA
V gene: TRBV5-6
CDR3 protein: CASSLLAVGEKLFF
CDR3 DNA: TGTGCCAGCAGCTTGCTGGCAGTAGGGGAAAAACTGTTTTTT

D gene: TRBD2
J gene: TRBJ2-2
clone size: NA
V gene: TRBV6-6
CDR3 protein: CASSYGRDRGAGELFF
CDR3 DNA: TGTGCCAGCAGTTACGGGAGGGACCGAGGGGCCGGGGAGCTGTTTTTT

D gene: NA
J gene: TRBJ2-7
clone size: NA
V gene: TRBV28
CDR3 protein: CAISDSFYEQYF
CDR3 DNA: TGTGCCATCTCGGACAGCTTCTACGAGCAGTACTTC

D gene: TRBD2
J gene: TRBJ2-3
clone size: once
V gene: TRBV2
CDR3 protein: CASSETSGGSTDTQYF
CDR3 DNA: TGTGCCAGCAGTGAGACTAGCGGGGGAAGCACAGATACGCAGTATTTT

D gene: NA
J gene: TRBJ2-6
clone size: NA
V gene: TRBV27
CDR3 protein: CASSLYVQGYVGANVLTF
CDR3 DNA: TGTGCCAGCAGTTTATACGTACAGGGTTACGTTGGGGCCAACGTCCTGACTTTC

D gene: NA
J gene: TRBJ1-2
clone size: NA
V gene: TRBV25-1
CDR3 protein: CASSESTVTNYGYTF
CDR3 DNA: TGTGCCAGCAGTGAATCTACAGTAACTAACTATGGCTACACCTTC

D gene: NA
J gene: TRBJ2-2
clone size: NA
V gene: TRBV29-1
CDR3 protein: CSVAGGGNGELFF
CDR3 DNA: TGCAGCGTCGCTGGAGGCGGGAACGGGGAGCTGTTTTTT

D gene: TRBD2
J gene: TRBJ2-3
clone size: NA
V gene: TRBV29-1
CDR3 protein: CSVGVSSGDTQYF
CDR3 DNA: TGCAGCGTTGGGGTCTCTAGCGGAGATACGCAGTATTTT

D gene: TRBD1
J gene: TRBJ1-1
clone size: NA
V gene: TRBV5-1
CDR3 protein: CASSTWTGTFGTEAFF
CDR3 DNA: TGCGCCAGCAGCACTTGGACAGGGACCTTTGGCACTGAAGCTTTCTTT

D gene: NA
J gene: TRBJ2-2
clone size: NA
V gene: TRBV30
CDR3 protein: CAWGPNTGELFF
CDR3 DNA: TGTGCCTGGGGGCCCAACACCGGGGAGCTGTTTTTT

D gene: TRBD1
J gene: TRBJ1-6
clone size: NA
V gene: TRBV19
CDR3 protein: CASSTRDRVGSPLHF
CDR3 DNA: TGTGCCAGTAGTACCCGGGACAGGGTCGGTTCACCCCTCCACTTT

D gene: NA
J gene: TRBJ2-7
clone size: NA
V gene: TRBV19
CDR3 protein: CASRAGYEQYF
CDR3 DNA: TGTGCCAGTAGAGCAGGGTACGAGCAGTACTTC

D gene: NA
J gene: TRBJ1-1
clone size: NA
V gene: TRBV9
CDR3 protein: CASSGGSAEAFF
CDR3 DNA: TGTGCCAGCAGCGGGGGGTCCGCTGAAGCTTTCTTT

D gene: NA
J gene: TRBJ2-5
clone size: once
V gene: TRBV18
CDR3 protein: CASSPPGAGETQYF
CDR3 DNA: TGTGCCAGCTCACCGCCGGGAGCAGGGGAGACCCAGTACTTC

D gene: NA
J gene: TRBJ2-1
clone size: NA
V gene: TRBV4-3
CDR3 protein: CASSQSNEQFF
CDR3 DNA: TGCGCCAGCAGCCAATCCAATGAGCAGTTCTTC

D gene: TRBD2
J gene: TRBJ2-3
clone size: NA
V gene: TRBV19
CDR3 protein: CASSRQSSGRSGTDTQYF
CDR3 DNA: TGTGCCAGTAGTAGGCAGTCTAGCGGGAGAAGCGGCACAGATACGCAGTATTTT

D gene: TRBD1
J gene: TRBJ2-2
clone size: NA
V gene: TRBV5-1
CDR3 protein: CASSLAAPTGSTGELFF
CDR3 DNA: TGCGCCAGCAGCTTGGCGGCGCCGACAGGGAGTACCGGGGAGCTGTTTTTT

D gene: TRBD2
J gene: TRBJ2-1
clone size: NA
V gene: TRBV7-9
CDR3 protein: CASSVSRISGSQDNEQFF
CDR3 DNA: TGTGCCAGCAGCGTTAGTCGGATTAGCGGGAGCCAGGACAATGAGCAGTTCTTC

D gene: NA
J gene: TRBJ2-7
clone size: NA
V gene: TRBV5-1
CDR3 protein: CASSLSKGLYEQYF
CDR3 DNA: TGCGCCAGCAGCTTGTCTAAAGGGCTCTACGAGCAGTACTTC

D gene: NA
J gene: TRBJ2-1
clone size: NA
V gene: TRBV6-6
CDR3 protein: CASGMVNEQFF
CDR3 DNA: TGTGCCAGCGGGATGGTTAATGAGCAGTTCTTC

D gene: TRBD1
J gene: TRBJ1-2
clone size: NA
V gene: TRBV5-4
CDR3 protein: CASSRTGNYGYTF
CDR3 DNA: TGTGCCAGCAGCCGGACAGGAAACTATGGCTACACCTTC

D gene: TRBD1
J gene: TRBJ1-1
clone size: NA
V gene: TRBV30
CDR3 protein: CAWRDTGQGEAFF
CDR3 DNA: TGTGCCTGGAGGGATACCGGACAGGGTGAAGCTTTCTTT

D gene: NA
J gene: TRBJ2-5
clone size: NA
V gene: TRBV20-1
CDR3 protein: CSARLGETQYF
CDR3 DNA: TGCAGTGCGAGACTAGGAGAGACCCAGTACTTC

D gene: TRBD2
J gene: TRBJ2-2
clone size: NA
V gene: TRBV7-2
CDR3 protein: CASSLVTSGSVTGELFF
CDR3 DNA: TGTGCCAGCAGCTTAGTGACTAGCGGGAGTGTCACCGGGGAGCTGTTTTTT

D gene: NA
J gene: TRBJ2-7
clone size: NA
V gene: TRBV27
CDR3 protein: CASSLPGLASPYEQYF
CDR3 DNA: TGTGCCAGCAGTCTCCCCGGTCTAGCGAGTCCCTACGAGCAGTACTTC

D gene: NA
J gene: TRBJ2-5
clone size: few
V gene: TRBV30
CDR3 protein: CAWSPGGETQYF
CDR3 DNA: TGTGCCTGGAGTCCAGGAGGAGAGACCCAGTACTTC

D gene: TRBD2
J gene: TRBJ2-3
clone size: NA
V gene: TRBV29-1
CDR3 protein: CSGAWTSNADTQYF
CDR3 DNA: TGCAGCGGAGCCTGGACTAGCAACGCAGATACGCAGTATTTT

D gene: NA
J gene: TRBJ2-1
clone size: NA
V gene: TRBV4-1
CDR3 protein: CASSQDITGSEQFF
CDR3 DNA: TGCGCCAGCAGCCAAGATATTACAGGGAGTGAGCAGTTCTTC

D gene: TRBD2
J gene: TRBJ2-5
clone size: NA
V gene: TRBV5-1
CDR3 protein: CASSLGTSEETQYF
CDR3 DNA: TGCGCCAGCAGCTTGGGGACTAGCGAAGAGACCCAGTACTTC

D gene: NA
J gene: TRBJ1-2
clone size: NA
V gene: TRBV7-2
CDR3 protein: CASSLGGQGGHYGYTF
CDR3 DNA: TGTGCCAGCAGCTTAGGGGGGCAGGGTGGCCACTATGGCTACACCTTC

D gene: NA
J gene: TRBJ2-3
clone size: NA
V gene: TRBV4-3
CDR3 protein: CASSQVPRDTQYF
CDR3 DNA: TGCGCCAGCAGCCAAGTCCCGAGAGATACGCAGTATTTT

D gene: TRBD1
J gene: TRBJ1-3
clone size: NA
V gene: TRBV7-2
CDR3 protein: CASSLAHGTGGNTIYF
CDR3 DNA: TGTGCCAGCAGCTTAGCGCACGGGACAGGCGGAAACACCATATATTTT

D gene: NA
J gene: TRBJ1-6
clone size: NA
V gene: TRBV12-5
CDR3 protein: CASGLVHRRGGGQVSPLHF
CDR3 DNA: TGTGCTAGTGGTTTGGTACACCGGCGCGGCGGGGGGCAGGTTTCACCCCTCCACTTT

D gene: NA
J gene: TRBJ1-2
clone size: NA
V gene: TRBV28
CDR3 protein: CASSPWVLPNYGYTF
CDR3 DNA: TGTGCCAGCAGCCCCTGGGTGCTGCCGAACTATGGCTACACCTTC

D gene: TRBD1
J gene: TRBJ2-5
clone size: NA
V gene: TRBV7-3
CDR3 protein: CASSFRDRDQETQYF
CDR3 DNA: TGTGCCAGCAGCTTCAGGGACAGGGATCAAGAGACCCAGTACTTC

D gene: NA
J gene: TRBJ1-1
clone size: NA
V gene: TRBV19
CDR3 protein: CASKARQMNTEAFF
CDR3 DNA: TGTGCCAGTAAAGCTCGGCAGATGAACACTGAAGCTTTCTTT

D gene: NA
J gene: TRBJ2-1
clone size: NA
V gene: TRBV27
CDR3 protein: CAAGGGTYNEQFF
CDR3 DNA: TGTGCCGCAGGCGGCGGAACCTACAATGAGCAGTTCTTC

D gene: TRBD1
J gene: TRBJ1-1
clone size: NA
V gene: TRBV30
CDR3 protein: CAWGGQGMNTEAFF
CDR3 DNA: TGTGCCTGGGGCGGACAGGGGATGAACACTGAAGCTTTCTTT

D gene: NA
J gene: TRBJ2-7
clone size: NA
V gene: TRBV21-1
CDR3 protein: CASSRRGGLAGFLSYEQYF
CDR3 DNA: TGTGCCAGCAGCCGAAGAGGGGGACTAGCGGGGTTTCTCTCCTACGAGCAGTACTTC

D gene: TRBD1
J gene: TRBJ2-7
clone size: NA
V gene: TRBV5-4
CDR3 protein: CASGPGQGAQEQYF
CDR3 DNA: TGTGCCAGCGGACCGGGACAGGGGGCACAGGAGCAGTACTTC

D gene: NA
J gene: TRBJ2-2
clone size: once
V gene: TRBV7-9
CDR3 protein: CASSNTDPSLTGELFF
CDR3 DNA: TGTGCCAGCAGCAACACGGACCCCTCTCTCACCGGGGAGCTGTTTTTT

D gene: TRBD1
J gene: TRBJ1-5
clone size: NA
V gene: TRBV19
CDR3 protein: CASSPGTGQGLPQHF
CDR3 DNA: TGTGCCAGTAGTCCTGGGACAGGACAGGGTCTGCCCCAGCATTTT

D gene: NA
J gene: TRBJ1-2
clone size: NA
V gene: TRBV4-3
CDR3 protein: CASSQDTGNYGYTF
CDR3 DNA: TGCGCCAGCAGCCAAGACACGGGAAACTATGGCTACACCTTC

D gene: NA
J gene: TRBJ2-7
clone size: NA
V gene: TRBV28
CDR3 protein: CASSRSGARYEQYF
CDR3 DNA: TGTGCCAGCAGTCGATCCGGGGCTAGGTACGAGCAGTACTTC

D gene: NA
J gene: TRBJ1-5
clone size: NA
V gene: TRBV29-1
CDR3 protein: CSVETGSNQPQHF
CDR3 DNA: TGCAGCGTTGAGACGGGTTCCAATCAGCCCCAGCATTTT

D gene: NA
J gene: TRBJ1-5
clone size: few
V gene: TRBV10-2
CDR3 protein: CASSESGAGQPQHF
CDR3 DNA: TGCGCCAGCAGTGAGTCAGGGGCCGGGCAGCCCCAGCATTTT

D gene: NA
J gene: TRBJ2-1
clone size: NA
V gene: TRBV6-5
CDR3 protein: CASTPSSGLNEQFF
CDR3 DNA: TGTGCCAGCACGCCTAGCTCCGGCCTCAATGAGCAGTTCTTC